The TCR beta chain under discussion was sequenced for a study of Graves' ophthalmopathy and Graves' hyperthyroidism. Study-level information: Stable hyperthyroidism referred to disease that showed no ophthalmopathy within 18 months of follow-up.

Enrollment excluded any patients with other autoimmune diseases, uncontrolled infections, pregnancy or lactation. The diagnostic workup employed clinical symptoms, serum thyroxine, TRAb, thyroid ultrasound and orbital computed tomography. Amplification targeted the TCR beta CDR3 regions, with RNA transcripts as the source material. First-round RT-PCR relied on HTBI primers, and a second-round multiplex PCR came next. TCRdb fed the multiplex PCR reads into MiXCR, producing one record per CDR3 protein. The repertoire holds 450,000 to 600,000 distinct CDR3 sequences, with 35% to 40% as singletons. Trimming pared 5 bases from V and 2 bases from J, leaving 15 bases between. In germline, CDR1 is SGHTA, CDR2 FQGNSA. CDR3 length equals 16 residues. This clonotype has a count of ten or more.

This TCR was sampled from an adult man with Graves' hyperthyroidism. The specimen was peripheral blood or thyroid tissue (not recorded which). The chain recombines TRBV7-2 with TRBJ1-4; no clear D gene. The CDR3 is CASSARPTLTNEKLFF. The CDR3 bases are TGTGCCAGCAGCGCTAGACCCACTCTGACTAATGAAAAACTGTTTTTT.